The 28 T cell receptor beta chains listed next were all sequenced from one sample in a study of T-cell memory formation after mild COVID-19. Via MiXCR, TCRdb re-called the 5' RACE reads, giving one row per CDR3 protein. The sample lists around 340,000 distinct CDR3 sequences; under 25% were seen once. Sequencing was carried out using PBMCs or a T cell subset sorted from them (not recorded which). The receptors were sampled from an adult woman who had mild COVID-19 (a few samples of this study predate the infection). Cell type and time point are not known.

This clonotype occurred many times. J is TRBJ2-5 and V is TRBV12-3 or TRBV12-4; D is unresolved. The CDR3 has 11 residues. V was cut by 5 bases and J by 5 bases, with 6 bases left in between. CDR3 in DNA: TGTGCCAGCAGTCCCCGGGAGACCCAGTACTTC. Amino acids: CASSPRETQYF.

This clonotype came up many times. The rearrangement joins TRBV7-9 to TRBJ2-7; 16 bases line up with TRBD2. CDR3 length: 18 amino acids. V was clipped by 5 bases and J by 3 bases; unmatched bases: 10. The germline CDR1 and CDR2 sequences are SEHNR and FQNEAQ (reference sequence). The CDR3 is CASSLGLAGGPLNYEQYF. The CDR3 DNA is TGTGCCAGCAGCCTGGGACTAGCGGGAGGGCCTCTCAACTACGAGCAGTACTTC.

This clonotype has more than one count but fewer than ten. CDR3 nucleotides: TGTGCCAGCAGCTCCCAGTTTCAGACCGGCTACACCTTC. It specifies CASSSQFQTGYTF. The chain couples TRBV13 to TRBJ1-2; D ambiguous. Germline V gene data show CDR1 as PRHDT and CDR2 as FYEKMQ (reference sequence). The V and J ends lost 4 bases and 8 bases respectively, with 14 bases between them. CDR3 length: 13 residues.

The rearrangement joins TRBV7-2 to TRBJ2-7; D is ambiguous. The length of the CDR3 is 15 residues. The germline gives CDR1 SGHTA, CDR2 FQGNSA. Trimming shortened V by 2 bases and J by 4 bases, and 15 bases separated the two germline ends. CDR3 residues: CASSLFTEWRYEQYF. The CDR3, as DNA: TGTGCCAGCAGCTTATTTACAGAGTGGCGTTACGAGCAGTACTTC.

This clonotype was detected a few times. This chain joins TRBV7-9 and TRBJ1-2; the D is unclear. This CDR3 comprises 13 residues. The germline V and J ends were trimmed by 1 base and 6 bases, with 9 bases remaining between them. Germline assignment: CDR1 SEHNR and CDR2 FQNEAQ (reference sequence). The CDR3 nucleotides are TGTGCCAGCAGCTTAGTCGGCGGGCATGGCTACACCTTC. It yields the protein CASSLVGGHGYTF.

V gene TRBV2 combines with J gene TRBJ1-2; TRBD1 matches at 7 bases. This CDR3 has 15 residues. Germline V lookup: CDR1 SNHLY, CDR2 FYNNEI. With V trimmed by 6 bases and J by 1 base, 8 bases remained unmatched. The CDR3 loop is CASRETGTFNYGYTF. In DNA form, the CDR3 reads TGTGCCAGCAGAGAGACAGGGACCTTTAACTATGGCTACACCTTC.

This clonotype was detected a few times. The rearrangement joins TRBV7-6 to TRBJ2-7, with D tentatively TRBD1 or TRBD2 (5 bases each). The V gene's germline CDR1 is SGHVS and CDR2 FNYEAQ. The CDR3 has 13 residues. V was pared by 4 bases and J by 7 bases, with 14 bases between. Here the CDR3 DNA reads TGTGCCAGCAGCTGGGGCCTCGGGGATGAGCAGTACTTC. Translating gives CASSWGLGDEQYF.

At least ten counts were recorded for this clonotype. The chain recombines TRBV5-1 with TRBJ2-3; D gene uncertain. The germline V and J ends were trimmed by 4 bases and 0 bases, with 9 bases remaining between them. The CDR3 length is 14 residues. Germline loops: CDR1 SGHRS, CDR2 YFSETQ. CDR3 sequence reads: CASSRDTSTDTQYF. The CDR3 nucleotides read TGCGCCAGCAGCCGAGATACTAGCACAGATACGCAGTATTTT.

J is TRBJ1-5 and V is TRBV20-1; the D is unclear. CDR3 size: 14 residues. V was shortened by 3 bases and J by 4 bases, with 13 bases between the two germline ends. Germline loops: CDR1 DFQATT, CDR2 SNEGSKA (reference sequence). CDR3 nucleotide sequence: TGCAGTGCTAGTGACGGTCCCATAAATCAGCCCCAGCATTTT. This translates into CSASDGPINQPQHF.

V usage is TRBV2 and J usage is TRBJ1-2; 7 bases line up with TRBD1. The CDR3 is 17 residues long. The V segment lost 4 bases and the J segment 4 bases; nucleotides outside the gene matches: 15. The germline V gene encodes CDR1 SNHLY and CDR2 FYNNEI. Here the CDR3 DNA reads TGTGCCAGCAGTGTCCCCAGGACAGGACATTTATTCTATGGCTACACCTTC. It is translated as CASSVPRTGHLFYGYTF.

This rearrangement joins TRBV20-1 to TRBJ2-7, with D perhaps assigned TRBD1 or TRBD2 (6 bases each). The CDR3 spans 12 residues. Germline V gene sequence: CDR1 DFQATT, CDR2 SNEGSKA (reference sequence). Trimming left V 7 bases short and J 6 bases short, with 16 bases between. The CDR3 DNA follows: TGCAGTGAGGGGGGCAGGGGCGGCGAGCAGTACTTC. It translates to CSEGGRGGEQYF.

This clonotype was detected ten times or more. The chain recombines TRBV5-1 with TRBJ2-5; D possibly matches TRBD1 or TRBD2 (6 bases each). CDR3 length: 13 amino acids. V was shortened by 3 bases and J by 5 bases, with 11 bases between the two germline ends. Germline assignment: CDR1 SGHRS and CDR2 YFSETQ. The CDR3 nucleotides read TGCGCCAGCAGCTGGACGGGGGCCGAGACCCAGTACTTC. It translates to CASSWTGAETQYF.

This clonotype was recorded a few times. CDR3 nucleotides: TGTGCCAGCAGGGAGACAGGGTTGAACTATGGCTACACCTTC. This gives the protein CASRETGLNYGYTF. The rearrangement joins TRBV6-2 or TRBV6-3 to TRBJ1-2, with 7 nucleotides matching TRBD1. Trimming cost V 6 bases and J 2 bases; bases outside gene matches: 6. The CDR3 has 14 residues. The germline V gene has CDR1 MNHEY and CDR2 SVGEGT.

J is TRBJ1-5 and V is TRBV20-1; D is ambiguous. Trimming pared 3 bases from V and 6 bases from J, leaving 18 bases between. This CDR3 is built from 15 residues. From germline, CDR1 is DFQATT and CDR2 SNEGSKA (reference sequence). CDR3 sequence reads: CSASIPEEFGQPQHF. CDR3 nucleotide sequence: TGCAGTGCTAGTATTCCAGAGGAGTTTGGTCAGCCCCAGCATTTT.

This clonotype has more than one count but fewer than ten. The genes are TRBV5-6 and TRBJ1-1; D perhaps matches TRBD1 (5 bases). Germline CDR1 is SGHDT and CDR2 is YYEEEE. Trimming took off 0 bases at V and 0 bases at J, with 9 bases between the two ends. CDR3 length: 15 amino acids. This chain's CDR3 is CASSLEVRVNTEAFF. The CDR3 DNA is TGTGCCAGCAGCTTGGAGGTCAGGGTGAACACTGAAGCTTTCTTT. Drawing the rest from reference TRBV5-6 and TRBJ1-1, the complete variable domain is DAGVTQSPTHLIKTRGQQVTLRCSPKSGHDTVSWYQQALGQGPQFIFQYYEEEERQRGNFPDRFSGHQFPNYSSELNVNALLLGDSALYLCASSLEVRVNTEAFFGQGTRLTVV.

This clonotype came up a few times. The J gene is TRBJ1-5, the V gene TRBV24-1, with D unresolved. Germline V gives CDR1 KGHDR, CDR2 SFDVKD. The CDR3 extends over 12 amino acids. Between the trimmed V and J ends, which lost 4 bases and 7 bases, there was a span of 7 bases. The CDR3 reads CATSDGKQPQHF. The DNA for the CDR3 is TGTGCCACCAGTGACGGGAAACAGCCCCAGCATTTT.

The chain combines TRBV2 with TRBJ1-2; 7 bases agree with TRBD1. This CDR3 region has 16 residues. Unmatched junction bases numbered 11, after V lost 5 bases and J lost 2 bases. The germline V gene has CDR1 SNHLY and CDR2 FYNNEI. The CDR3 loop reads CASSQRQGPWNYGYTF. The CDR3, as DNA: TGTGCCAGCAGTCAAAGACAGGGCCCCTGGAACTATGGCTACACCTTC.

The chain has TRBV6-5 and TRBJ2-3; 11 bases are shared with TRBD2. The CDR3 is made up of 16 amino acids. Germline loops: CDR1 MNHEY, CDR2 SVGAGI. Trimming cost V 2 bases and J 5 bases; bases outside gene matches: 6. CDR3 coding DNA: TGTGCCAGCAGTTACAGGCCTAGCGGGGGGAGAGATACGCAGTATTTT. As protein: CASSYRPSGGRDTQYF.

The CDR3 DNA sequence: TGTGCCAGCAGCCCGGACGGATCGAGCTCCTACGAGCAGTACTTC. This translates into CASSPDGSSSYEQYF. The chain combines TRBV9 with TRBJ2-7; D remains unclear. V lost 4 bases to trimming and J lost 0 bases, with 14 bases between them. The CDR3 spans 15 residues. The germline CDR1 and CDR2 sequences are SGDLS and YYNGEE.

The chain links TRBV18 to TRBJ2-3; D is undetermined. Germline V gene data show CDR1 as KGHSH and CDR2 as LQKENI. The V and J ends lost 6 bases and 6 bases respectively, with 16 bases between them. The CDR3 spans 14 residues. The CDR3 protein is CASSYGFPQDTQYF. For the CDR3, the DNA is TGTGCCAGCTCCTACGGTTTTCCCCAGGATACGCAGTATTTT.

The rearrangement links TRBV4-1 to TRBJ1-1, with a possible D match to TRBD1 (6 bases). Trimming removed 0 bases at V and 5 bases at J, with 13 bases between. There are 15 residues in the CDR3. The germline CDR1 and CDR2 sequences are MGHRA and YSYEKL. The CDR3: CASSQDHGRGTEAFF. CDR3 sequence (DNA): TGCGCCAGCAGCCAAGATCATGGTAGGGGGACTGAAGCTTTCTTT.

The sample holds a few counts of this clonotype. The CDR3 DNA sequence: TGTGCCACCAGCATAGACACTCTGGCGGCAAGCTCCTACAATGAGCAGTTCTTC. Translation gives CATSIDTLAASSYNEQFF. The chain links TRBV15 to TRBJ2-1; no reliable D call. CDR3 length: 18 residues. CDR1 and CDR2 (germline): LNHNV, YYDKDF (reference sequence). V lost 4 bases and J 0 bases, leaving 19 bases between the germline ends.

This clonotype was counted between two and nine times. The chain is built from TRBV7-9 and TRBJ2-5; either TRBD1 or TRBD2 may supply D (5 bases each). V lost 4 bases to trimming and J lost 4 bases, with 13 bases between them. Germline V lookup: CDR1 SEHNR, CDR2 FQNEAQ (reference sequence). This CDR3 has 14 residues. The CDR3 DNA reads TGTGCCAGCAGCTCGACGAGGGGTAGAGAGACCCAGTACTTC. Translation: CASSSTRGRETQYF.

The V call is TRBV5-1, the J call TRBJ2-7; possibly TRBD1 for D (5 bases). Germline loops: CDR1 SGHRS, CDR2 YFSETQ. The CDR3 is 15 amino acids. V gave up 0 bases and J gave up 0 bases, with 10 bases separating them. The CDR3 region is CASSLAWGPSYEQYF. The DNA of the CDR3 is TGCGCCAGCAGCTTGGCCTGGGGCCCCTCCTACGAGCAGTACTTC.

This chain uses TRBV6-6 with TRBJ2-7; D uncertain. The V gene lost 2 bases and the J gene lost 5 bases, with 13 bases spanning the gap. This CDR3 has 14 amino acids. From germline, CDR1 is MNHNY and CDR2 SVGAGI (reference sequence). The CDR3 bases are TGTGCCAGCAGTTACGTGTTAGGGTACGACGAGCAGTACTTC. Translation: CASSYVLGYDEQYF.

This clonotype was seen a few times. The chain recombines TRBV9 with TRBJ1-1; D is perhaps TRBD1 (5 bases). This CDR3 contains 15 residues. Between the trimmed V and J ends, which lost 4 bases and 4 bases, there was a span of 17 bases. Germline V gene lookup returns CDR1 SGDLS and CDR2 YYNGEE. Written as DNA, the CDR3 is TGTGCCAGCAGCCCCCGGGAAGGGGTTATCACTGAAGCTTTCTTT. It codes for CASSPREGVITEAFF. The full variable domain, its missing parts supplied by reference TRBV9 and TRBJ1-1, is DSGVTQTPKHLITATGQRVTLRCSPRSGDLSVYWYQQSLDQGLQFLIQYYNGEERAKGNILERFSAQQFPDLHSELNLSSLELGDSALYFCASSPREGVITEAFFGQGTRLTVV.

This sequence joins TRBV7-9 and TRBJ2-1; D perhaps matches TRBD2 (6 bases). The V gene lost 4 bases and the J gene lost 8 bases, with 21 bases spanning the gap. Germline V gene data show CDR1 as SEHNR and CDR2 as FQNEAQ (reference sequence). The CDR3 is 16 amino acids. The DNA for the CDR3 is TGTGCCAGCAGCTCCGAACCGGGCCATAGGGAGGATGAGCAGTTCTTC. It translates to CASSSEPGHREDEQFF.

CDR3 amino acids: CASSLGPVTGELFF. The CDR3 nucleotides read TGTGCCAGCAGCTTAGGCCCCGTCACCGGGGAGCTGTTTTTT. The V call is TRBV11-2, the J call TRBJ2-2; no firm D call. The germline V and J ends were trimmed by 1 base and 4 bases, with 7 bases remaining between them. This CDR3 comprises 14 residues. CDR1 and CDR2 (germline): SGHAT, FQNNGV.